This T cell receptor (beta chain) was identified during a study of OX40 agonist ivuxolimab in advanced cancers. Study summary: A mean age of about 56 years, range about 20 to 79, was recorded, and more than 80% were male. Three patients showed partial responses: one hepatocellular carcinoma and two cutaneous melanoma cases.

Germline lookup yields CDR1 MNHNS and CDR2 SASEGT. Trimming stripped 6 bases from V and 0 bases from J, with 12 bases between. The CDR3 runs 15 residues. Sequencing used immunoSEQ multiplex PCR; TCRdb keeps in-frame clones, though not all of them. In the table there are about 53,000 clones, around 85% of which are singletons. Regarding the study as a whole: Blood T cells, both CD4+ and CD8+, expanded clonally by week 6 at 0.1 to 3.0 mg/kg.

A word on this clone: As yet, its antigen is unknown.

Sequences were derived from CD4+ or CD8+ T cells sorted from blood, sampled in a trial of the OX40 agonist ivuxolimab. The chain uses TRBV6-1 and TRBJ1-5; D gene ambiguous. The receptor was derived from an adult with an advanced solid tumor such as melanoma, head and neck, liver or kidney cancer. CDR3 sequence: CASRRGGDSNQPQHF. The CDR3, as DNA: TGTGCCAGCAGGCGAGGCGGGGATAGCAATCAGCCCCAGCATTTT.